This T cell receptor (beta chain) was captured in a study of CD8 T cells in ankylosing spondylitis. Whole-study results and caveats: Disease-associated clonotypes exhibited CD8+ identity and were relatively infrequent in peripheral blood.

As to this clonotype: The target antigen is unknown.

TCR beta libraries were made by quantitative 5'-RACE with molecular barcodes. TCRdb passed the 5' RACE reads through MiXCR, listing each CDR3 protein once. The table includes about 130,000 distinct CDR3 sequences, about a tenth detected once. The V segment lost 5 bases and the J segment 4 bases; nucleotides outside the gene matches: 12. This CDR3 comprises 16 residues. Germline V gives CDR1 SGHTA, CDR2 FQGNSA. The chain links TRBV7-2 to TRBJ1-1; 8 positions agree with TRBD1. Sequenced material: blood, either unsorted or a sorted T cell fraction (not recorded which). This receptor was taken from a male donor with ankylosing spondylitis or in good health (not recorded which). The CDR3 sequence: CASSIQQGGIGTEAFF. Written as DNA, the CDR3 is TGTGCCAGCAGCATTCAACAGGGGGGGATCGGCACTGAAGCTTTCTTT.